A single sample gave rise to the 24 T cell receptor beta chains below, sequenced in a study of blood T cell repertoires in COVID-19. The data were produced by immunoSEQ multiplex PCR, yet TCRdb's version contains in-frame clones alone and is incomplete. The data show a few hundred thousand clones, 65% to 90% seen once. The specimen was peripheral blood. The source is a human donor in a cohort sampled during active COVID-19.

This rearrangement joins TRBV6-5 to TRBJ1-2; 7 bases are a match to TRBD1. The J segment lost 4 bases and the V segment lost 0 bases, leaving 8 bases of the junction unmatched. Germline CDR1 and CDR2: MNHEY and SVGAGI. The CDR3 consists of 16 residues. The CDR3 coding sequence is TGTGCCAGCAGTTACTCGGGGGGCAGGGGGACCTATGGCTACACCTTC. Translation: CASSYSGGRGTYGYTF.

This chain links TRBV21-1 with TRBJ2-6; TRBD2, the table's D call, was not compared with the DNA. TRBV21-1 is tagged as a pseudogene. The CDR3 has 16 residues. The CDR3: CASSALGGTGANVLTF. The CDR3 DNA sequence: TGTGCCAGCAGCGCCCTGGGAGGGACCGGGGCCAACGTCCTGACTTTC.

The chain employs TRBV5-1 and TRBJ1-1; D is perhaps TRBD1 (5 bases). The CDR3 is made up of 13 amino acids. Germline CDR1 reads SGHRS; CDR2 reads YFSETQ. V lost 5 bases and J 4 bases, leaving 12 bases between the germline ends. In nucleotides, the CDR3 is TGCGCCAGCAGACCGCAGGGCGCCACTGAAGCTTTCTTT. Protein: CASRPQGATEAFF.

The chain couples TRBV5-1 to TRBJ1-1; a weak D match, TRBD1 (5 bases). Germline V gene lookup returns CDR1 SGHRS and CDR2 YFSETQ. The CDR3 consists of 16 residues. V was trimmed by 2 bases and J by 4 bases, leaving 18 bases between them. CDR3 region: CASSFPGTTGGTEAFF. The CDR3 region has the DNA TGCGCCAGCAGCTTCCCGGGCACCACGGGGGGCACTGAAGCTTTCTTT.

CDR3 sequence reads: CASSQGNAPMAAFF. In nucleotides, the CDR3 is TGCGCCAGCAGCCAAGGAAATGCCCCAATGGCAGCTTTCTTT. The chain carries TRBV4-1 and TRBJ1-1; no reliable D call. Germline CDR1 is MGHRA and CDR2 is YSYEKL. The CDR3 length is 14 residues. V dropped 1 base and J dropped 10 bases, with 16 bases sitting between them.

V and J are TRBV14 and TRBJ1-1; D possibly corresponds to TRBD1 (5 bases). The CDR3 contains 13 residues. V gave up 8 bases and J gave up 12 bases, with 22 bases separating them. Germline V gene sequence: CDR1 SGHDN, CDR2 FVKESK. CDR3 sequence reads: CASAQGHLGRSFF. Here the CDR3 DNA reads TGTGCCAGCGCGCAAGGACACTTGGGGCGATCTTTCTTT.

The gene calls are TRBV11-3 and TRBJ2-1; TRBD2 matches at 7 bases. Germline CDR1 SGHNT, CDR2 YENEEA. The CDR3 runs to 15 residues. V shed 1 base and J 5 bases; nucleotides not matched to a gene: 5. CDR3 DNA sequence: TGTGCCAGCAGCTTAGGCATAGCGGGTGACAATGAGCAGTTCTTC. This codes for CASSLGIAGDNEQFF.

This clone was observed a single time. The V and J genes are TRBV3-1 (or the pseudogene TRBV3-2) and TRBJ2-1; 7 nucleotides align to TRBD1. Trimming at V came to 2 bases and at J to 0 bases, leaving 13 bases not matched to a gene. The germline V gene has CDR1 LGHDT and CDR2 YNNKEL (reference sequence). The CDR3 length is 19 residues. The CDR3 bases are TGTGCCAGCAGCCAATTGGTGCTGGGACAGATAAGCTCCTACAATGAGCAGTTCTTC. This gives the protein CASSQLVLGQISSYNEQFF.

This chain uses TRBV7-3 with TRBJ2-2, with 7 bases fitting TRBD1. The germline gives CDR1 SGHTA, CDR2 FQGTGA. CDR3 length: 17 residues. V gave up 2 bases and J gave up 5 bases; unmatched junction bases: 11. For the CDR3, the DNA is TGTGCCAGCAGCTTATTTCCCCCAACAGGGGCTACCGGGGAGCTGTTTTTT. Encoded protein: CASSLFPPTGATGELFF.

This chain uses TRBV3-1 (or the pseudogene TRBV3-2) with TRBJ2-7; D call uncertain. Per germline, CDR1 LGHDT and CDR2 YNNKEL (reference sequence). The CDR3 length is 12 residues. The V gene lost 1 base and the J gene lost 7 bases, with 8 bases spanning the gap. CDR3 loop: CASSQGSLEQYF. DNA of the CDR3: TGTGCCAGCAGCCAAGGCTCACTAGAGCAGTACTTC.

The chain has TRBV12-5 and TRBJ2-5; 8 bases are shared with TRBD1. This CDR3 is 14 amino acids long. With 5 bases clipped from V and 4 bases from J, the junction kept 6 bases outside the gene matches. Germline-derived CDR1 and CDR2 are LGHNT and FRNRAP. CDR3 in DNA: TGTGCTAGTGGTCCCGGACAGGGAAGAGAGACCCAGTACTTC. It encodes CASGPGQGRETQYF.

The CDR3: CAIAPRENIQYF. Written as DNA, the CDR3 is TGTGCCATCGCCCCACGAGAAAACATTCAGTACTTC. The V call is TRBV10-3, the J call TRBJ2-4; D remains ambiguous. Germline CDR1 is ENHRY and CDR2 is SYGVKD. The CDR3 loop spans 12 amino acids. Trimming cost V 8 bases and J 5 bases, with 10 bases left between them.

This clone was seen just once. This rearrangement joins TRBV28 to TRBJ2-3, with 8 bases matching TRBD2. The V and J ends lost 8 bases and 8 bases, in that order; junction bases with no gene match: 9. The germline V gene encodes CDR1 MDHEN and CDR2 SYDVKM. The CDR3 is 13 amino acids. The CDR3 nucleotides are TGTGCCAGCCGGGGGCGGGGGGAAGCTACGCAGTATTTT. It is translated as CASRGRGEATQYF.

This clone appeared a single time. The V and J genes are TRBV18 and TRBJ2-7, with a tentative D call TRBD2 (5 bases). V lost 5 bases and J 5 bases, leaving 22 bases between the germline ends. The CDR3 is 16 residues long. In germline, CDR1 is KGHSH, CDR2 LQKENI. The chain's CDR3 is CASSFLRQEVRDEQYF. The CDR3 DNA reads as TGTGCCAGCTCATTCCTACGGCAGGAGGTGAGAGACGAGCAGTACTTC.

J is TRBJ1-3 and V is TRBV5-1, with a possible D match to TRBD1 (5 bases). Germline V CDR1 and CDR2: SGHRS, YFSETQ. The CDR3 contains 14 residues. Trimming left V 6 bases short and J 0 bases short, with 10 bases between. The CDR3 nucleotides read TGCGCCAGCACCGACAGAGGCTCTGGAAACACCATATATTTT. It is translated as CASTDRGSGNTIYF. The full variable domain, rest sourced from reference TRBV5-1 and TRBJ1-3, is KAGVTQTPRYLIKTRGQQVTLSCSPISGHRSVSWYQQTPGQGLQFLFEYFSETQRNKGNFPGRFSGRQFSNSRSEMNVSTLELGDSALYLCASTDRGSGNTIYFGEGSWLTVV.

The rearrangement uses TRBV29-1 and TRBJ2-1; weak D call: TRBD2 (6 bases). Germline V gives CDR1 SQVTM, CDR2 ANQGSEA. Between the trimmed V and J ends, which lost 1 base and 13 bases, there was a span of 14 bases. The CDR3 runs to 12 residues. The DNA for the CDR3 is TGCAGCGTTGAAGGGACGGGGGATAAACAGTTCTTC. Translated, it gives CSVEGTGDKQFF.

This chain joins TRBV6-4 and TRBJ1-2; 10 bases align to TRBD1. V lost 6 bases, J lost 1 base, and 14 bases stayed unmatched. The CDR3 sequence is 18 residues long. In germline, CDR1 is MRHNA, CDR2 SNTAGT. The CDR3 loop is CASRPSDRGGVSNYGYTF. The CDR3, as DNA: TGTGCCAGCAGGCCCTCGGACAGGGGGGGAGTCAGTAACTATGGCTACACCTTC.

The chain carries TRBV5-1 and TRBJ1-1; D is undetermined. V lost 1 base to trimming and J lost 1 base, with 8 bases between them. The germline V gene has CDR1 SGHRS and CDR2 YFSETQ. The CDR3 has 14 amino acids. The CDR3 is CASSLSTGNTEAFF. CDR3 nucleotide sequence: TGCGCCAGCAGCTTGTCCACGGGGAACACTGAAGCTTTCTTT.

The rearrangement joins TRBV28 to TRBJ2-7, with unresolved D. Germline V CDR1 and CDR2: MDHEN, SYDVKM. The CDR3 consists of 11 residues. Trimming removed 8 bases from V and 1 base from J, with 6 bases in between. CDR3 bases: TGTGCCAGCGACATTTCCTACGAGCAGTACTTC. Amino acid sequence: CASDISYEQYF.

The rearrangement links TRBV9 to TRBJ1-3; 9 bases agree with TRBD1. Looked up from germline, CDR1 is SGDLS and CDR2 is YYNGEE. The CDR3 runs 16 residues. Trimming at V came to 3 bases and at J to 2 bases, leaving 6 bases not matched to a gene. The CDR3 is CASSAKTGGAGNTIYF. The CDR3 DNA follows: TGTGCCAGCAGCGCCAAGACAGGGGGGGCTGGAAACACCATATATTTT.

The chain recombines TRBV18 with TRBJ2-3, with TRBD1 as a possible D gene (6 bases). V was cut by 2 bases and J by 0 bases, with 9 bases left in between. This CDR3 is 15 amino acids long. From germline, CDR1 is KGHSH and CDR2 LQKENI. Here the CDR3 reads CASSPGRGSTDTQYF. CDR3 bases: TGTGCCAGCTCACCAGGAAGGGGGAGCACAGATACGCAGTATTTT.

CDR3 protein: CAWTVGGLYNSPLHF. The DNA of the CDR3 is TGTGCCTGGACAGTCGGGGGGCTTTATAATTCACCCCTCCACTTT. V is TRBV30 and J is TRBJ1-6, with TRBD1 as a possible D gene (6 bases). Germline loops: CDR1 GTSNPN, CDR2 SVGIG (reference sequence). There are 15 residues in the CDR3. V was shortened by 4 bases and J by 4 bases, with 14 bases between the two germline ends. Full variable domain (missing parts from reference TRBV30 and TRBJ1-6): SQTIHQWPATLVQPVGSPLSLECTVEGTSNPNLYWYRQAAGRGLQLLFYSVGIGQISSEVPQNLSASRPQDRQFILSSKKLLLSDSGFYLCAWTVGGLYNSPLHFGNGTRLTVT.

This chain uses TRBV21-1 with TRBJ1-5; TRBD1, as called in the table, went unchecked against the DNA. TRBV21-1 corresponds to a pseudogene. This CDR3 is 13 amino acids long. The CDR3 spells CASICRGRQPQHF. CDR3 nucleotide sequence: TGTGCCAGCATATGCAGGGGGCGTCAGCCCCAGCATTTT.

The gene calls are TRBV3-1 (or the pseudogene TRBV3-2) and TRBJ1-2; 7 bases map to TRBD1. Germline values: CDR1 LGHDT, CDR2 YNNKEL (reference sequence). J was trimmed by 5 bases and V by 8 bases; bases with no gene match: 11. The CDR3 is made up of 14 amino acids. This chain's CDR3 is CASARGQEKYGYTF. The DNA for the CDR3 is TGTGCCAGCGCGAGAGGACAGGAGAAATATGGCTACACCTTC.